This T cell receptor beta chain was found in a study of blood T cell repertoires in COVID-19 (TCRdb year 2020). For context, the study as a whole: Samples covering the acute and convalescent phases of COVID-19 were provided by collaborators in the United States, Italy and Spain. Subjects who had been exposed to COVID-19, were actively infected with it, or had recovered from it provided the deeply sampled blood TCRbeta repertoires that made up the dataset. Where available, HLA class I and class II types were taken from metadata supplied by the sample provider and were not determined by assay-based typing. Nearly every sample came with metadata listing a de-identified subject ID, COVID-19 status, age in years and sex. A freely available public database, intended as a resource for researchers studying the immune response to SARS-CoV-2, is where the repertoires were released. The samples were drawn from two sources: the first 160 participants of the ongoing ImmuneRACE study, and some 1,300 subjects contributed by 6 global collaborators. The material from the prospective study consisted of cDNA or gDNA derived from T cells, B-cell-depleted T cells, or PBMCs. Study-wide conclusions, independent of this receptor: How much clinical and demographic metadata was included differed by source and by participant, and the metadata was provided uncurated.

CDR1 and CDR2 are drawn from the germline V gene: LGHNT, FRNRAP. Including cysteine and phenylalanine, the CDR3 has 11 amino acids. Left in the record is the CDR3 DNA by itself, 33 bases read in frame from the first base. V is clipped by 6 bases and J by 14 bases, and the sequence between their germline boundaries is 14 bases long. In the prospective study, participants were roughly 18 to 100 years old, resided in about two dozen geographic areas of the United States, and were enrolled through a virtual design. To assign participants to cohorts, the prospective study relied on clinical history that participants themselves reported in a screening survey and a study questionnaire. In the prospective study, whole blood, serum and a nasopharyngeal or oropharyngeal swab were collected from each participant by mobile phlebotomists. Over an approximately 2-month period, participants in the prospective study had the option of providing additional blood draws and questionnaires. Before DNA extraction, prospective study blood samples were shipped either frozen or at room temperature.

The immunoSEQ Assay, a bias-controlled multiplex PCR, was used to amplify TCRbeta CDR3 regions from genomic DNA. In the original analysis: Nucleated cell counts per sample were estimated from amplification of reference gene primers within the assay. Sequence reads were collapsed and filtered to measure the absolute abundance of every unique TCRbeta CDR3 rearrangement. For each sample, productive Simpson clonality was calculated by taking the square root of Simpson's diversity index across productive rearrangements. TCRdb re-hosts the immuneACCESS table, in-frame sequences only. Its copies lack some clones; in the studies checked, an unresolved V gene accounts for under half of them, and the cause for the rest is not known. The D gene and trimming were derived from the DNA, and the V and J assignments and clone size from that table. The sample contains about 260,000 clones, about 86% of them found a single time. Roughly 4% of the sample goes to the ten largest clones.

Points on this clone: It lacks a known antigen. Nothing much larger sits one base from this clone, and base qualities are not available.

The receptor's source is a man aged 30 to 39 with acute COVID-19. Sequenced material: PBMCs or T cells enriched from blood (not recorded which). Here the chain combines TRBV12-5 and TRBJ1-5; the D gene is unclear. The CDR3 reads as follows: CASGPRSPEHF. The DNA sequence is TGTGCTAGTGGCCCACGGTCGCCTGAGCATTTT.